The rows below give T cell receptor beta chains drawn from one sample of a study of blood T cell repertoires in COVID-19. Method: immunoSEQ multiplex PCR; TCRdb's copy keeps in-frame clones and lacks some. The sample holds 390,000 or so clones; roughly nine tenths are singletons and the top ten take roughly 0.99%. The specimen sequenced was PBMCs or T cells enriched from blood (not recorded which). These receptors were collected from a man aged 18-30 years who had recovered from COVID-19. Each CDR3 is given with its conserved first and last residue. Each record gives: CDR3 length, J gene, V gene, CDR3 protein.

14	TRBJ1-1	TRBV5-1	CASSLQGANTEAFF
16	TRBJ2-6	TRBV2	CASKRAVPSGANVLTF
15	TRBJ1-5	TRBV6-5	CASRGQMYSNQPQHF
12	TRBJ1-1	TRBV29-1	CSVGVGRAEAFF
14	TRBJ2-2	TRBV6-5	CASSYGPNTGELFF
15	TRBJ1-4	TRBV7-3	CASSLSGTGNEKLFF
16	TRBJ2-3	TRBV5-1	CASSFPGQGATDTQYF
12	TRBJ1-1	TRBV11-2	CASSLKHPEAFF
18	TRBJ1-5	TRBV6-2/TRBV6-3	CASSPTLGASTSNQPQHF
15	TRBJ1-5	TRBV19	CASSMLQGRHQPQHF
13	TRBJ1-1	TRBV15	CATSRDREDEAFF
14	TRBJ1-2	TRBV7-9	CASAGAGEPYGYTF
14	TRBJ1-5	TRBV5-4	CATSSVGVDQPQHF
16	TRBJ2-2	TRBV6-5	CASSYDSIANTGELFF
14	TRBJ2-7	TRBV7-2	CASSLVGSIYEQYF
18	TRBJ2-4	TRBV3-1/TRBV3-2	CASSQVLRGTGDENIQYF
16	TRBJ1-2	TRBV28	CASSPPSRQGSYGYTF
15	TRBJ1-6	TRBV6-5	CASTPGQGAISPLHF
13	TRBJ2-1	TRBV19	CASSIDLEDEQFF
15	TRBJ1-5	TRBV19	CASSFTGPSVWPQHF
15	TRBJ2-1	TRBV28	CASTKSGRGVNEQFF
16	TRBJ2-2	TRBV7-9	CASSLPDRVGTGELFF
15	TRBJ2-2	TRBV9	CASSVGGSYTGELFF
14	TRBJ2-1	TRBV5-1	CASSLVEQGGEQFF
12	TRBJ1-1	TRBV6-1	CASSDPGTEAFF
15	TRBJ1-2	TRBV7-9	CASSLGTSGNYGYTF
14	TRBJ1-1	TRBV27	CASSKKSGGTEAFF